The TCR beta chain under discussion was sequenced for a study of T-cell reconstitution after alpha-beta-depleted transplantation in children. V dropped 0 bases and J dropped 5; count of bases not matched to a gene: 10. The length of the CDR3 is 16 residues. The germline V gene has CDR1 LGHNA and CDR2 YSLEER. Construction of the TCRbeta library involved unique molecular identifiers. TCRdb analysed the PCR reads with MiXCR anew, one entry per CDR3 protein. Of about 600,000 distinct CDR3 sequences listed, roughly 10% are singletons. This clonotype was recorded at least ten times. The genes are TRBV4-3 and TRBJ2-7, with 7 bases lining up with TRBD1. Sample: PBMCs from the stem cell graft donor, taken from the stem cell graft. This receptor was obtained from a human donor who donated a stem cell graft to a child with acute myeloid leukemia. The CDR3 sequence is CASSQDLSQGVNEQYF. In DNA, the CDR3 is TGCGCCAGCAGCCAAGACCTGAGTCAGGGGGTAAACGAGCAGTACTTC.